These T cell receptor beta chains were read from a single sample in a study of beta chain features in type 1 diabetes. Using immunoSEQ multiplex PCR, the repertoire was profiled, and TCRdb retains in-frame clones only, with some absent. The sample records roughly 400,000 clones, roughly 15% being singletons. The sequenced sample consisted of naive CD4+ T cells from blood. The receptors originated from a woman between 18 and 30 years old in good health. Both conserved end residues are part of each CDR3. Fields, in order: clone size, J gene, D gene, V gene, CDR3 protein, CDR3 DNA. D genes are given only for firm matches. Expanded clones are given a class, and other clones once, few, many or no size at all.

>.|TRBJ1-1|.|TRBV7-2
CASSSAGAFF
TGTGCCAGCAGCTCGGCGGGAGCTTTCTTT
>few|TRBJ2-1|TRBD2|TRBV19
CASSIEGKGGRAREFF
TGTGCCAGTAGTATAGAGGGTAAGGGCGGGAGGGCCCGGGAGTTCTTC
>few|TRBJ2-2|TRBD1|TRBV28
CASLGTATNTGELFF
TGTGCCAGCCTGGGGACAGCCACGAACACCGGGGAGCTGTTTTTT
>.|TRBJ2-7|TRBD1|TRBV28
CASLWDSSSYEQYF
TGTGCCAGCCTTTGGGACAGTAGCTCCTACGAGCAGTACTTC
>.|TRBJ2-1|TRBD2|TRBV9
CASSEGGSLAGRGSYNEQFF
TGTGCCAGCAGCGAAGGGGGAAGTCTAGCGGGGAGAGGGTCCTACAATGAGCAGTTCTTC
>.|TRBJ1-1|.|TRBV18
CASSQLEDISYTEAFF
TGTGCCAGCTCCCAACTCGAAGACATATCGTACACTGAAGCTTTCTTT
>.|TRBJ2-5|TRBD2|TRBV7-6
CASSPGLAGSETQYF
TGTGCCAGCAGCCCTGGACTAGCGGGATCGGAGACCCAGTACTTC
>few|TRBJ1-2|.|TRBV7-9
CASSLAGRAFYGYTF
TGTGCCAGCAGCTTAGCGGGCAGGGCTTTCTATGGCTACACCTTC
>few|TRBJ2-7|.|TRBV30
CAWTVAYEQYF
TGTGCCTGGACAGTAGCGTACGAGCAGTACTTC
>.|TRBJ2-7|.|TRBV7-9
CASSLAGSSYEQYF
TGTGCCAGCAGCTTAGCCGGGAGTTCCTACGAGCAGTACTTC
>.|TRBJ2-5|TRBD2|TRBV30
CAWSGHGLALKETQYF
TGTGCCTGGAGTGGACACGGACTAGCTTTAAAAGAGACCCAGTACTTC
>.|TRBJ1-1|.|TRBV7-3
CASSLHTEAFF
TGTGCCAGCAGCTTACATACTGAAGCTTTCTTT
>few|TRBJ2-3|.|TRBV25-1
CASSDPKGRTDTQYF
TGTGCCAGCAGTGACCCCAAGGGGCGTACAGATACGCAGTATTTT
>.|TRBJ1-1|.|TRBV2
CASSVASWNTEAFF
TGTGCCAGCAGTGTTGCGTCATGGAACACTGAAGCTTTCTTT
>few|TRBJ2-5|.|TRBV28
CASSIRVRRETQYF
TGTGCCAGCAGTATTCGAGTCCGCCGGGAGACCCAGTACTTC
>.|TRBJ2-1|TRBD2|TRBV7-3
CASSSGLAGGGEQFF
TGTGCCAGCAGCTCCGGACTAGCGGGAGGAGGTGAGCAGTTCTTC
>.|TRBJ2-1|.|TRBV28
CASSSSGTEQFF
TGTGCCAGCAGTTCTTCAGGGACAGAGCAGTTCTTC
>.|TRBJ2-3|TRBD1|TRBV5-6
CASSLRHGTGVWDTQYF
TGTGCCAGCAGCCTCAGGCACGGGACAGGGGTTTGGGATACGCAGTATTTT
>few|TRBJ2-5|.|TRBV11-2
CASSLGQGTQETQYF
TGTGCCAGCAGCTTAGGTCAGGGAACACAAGAGACCCAGTACTTC
>.|TRBJ1-4|.|TRBV30
CAWTQGLAGEKLFF
TGTGCCTGGACCCAGGGACTGGCCGGGGAAAAACTGTTTTTT
>.|TRBJ2-7|.|TRBV10-3
CAIRDSSYEQYF
TGTGCCATCAGAGACAGCTCCTACGAGCAGTACTTC
>.|TRBJ1-5|.|TRBV4-1
CASSHGRTALAIRAQHF
TGCGCCAGCAGCCATGGTAGGACAGCCCTGGCAATCAGGGCCCAGCATTTT
>.|TRBJ1-1|.|TRBV4-2
CASSQVLTLGTEAFF
TGTGCCAGCAGCCAAGTTTTGACTCTCGGGACTGAAGCTTTCTTT
>few|TRBJ1-5|TRBD1|TRBV7-8
CASSLDRTGTQHF
TGTGCCAGCAGCTTGGACAGGACGGGGACCCAGCATTTT
>.|TRBJ1-2|.|TRBV29-1
CSVSGRGDRNGYTF
TGCAGCGTTTCCGGGAGGGGTGATAGGAATGGCTACACCTTC
>.|TRBJ2-7|.|TRBV29-1
CSVGTPYEQYF
TGCAGCGTCGGGACTCCCTACGAGCAGTACTTC
>few|TRBJ2-1|.|TRBV5-4
CASTSGLTYNEQFF
TGTGCCAGCACCTCGGGACTGACCTACAATGAGCAGTTCTTC
>.|TRBJ2-3|.|TRBV9
CASSVDPVTDTQYF
TGTGCCAGCAGCGTAGATCCGGTCACAGATACGCAGTATTTT
>few|TRBJ2-7|TRBD1|TRBV18
CASSPKSRTGDNEQYF
TGTGCCAGCTCACCAAAATCCCGGACAGGGGACAACGAGCAGTACTTC
>few|TRBJ2-3|.|TRBV25-1
CASSERVSGIDTQYF
TGTGCCAGCAGTGAACGGGTATCCGGTATAGATACGCAGTATTTT
>few|TRBJ2-7|.|TRBV6-5
CASSFATGSYEQYF
TGTGCCAGCAGTTTCGCGACAGGATCCTACGAGCAGTACTTC
>few|TRBJ2-7|TRBD1|TRBV9
CASSVGDRNYEQYF
TGTGCCAGCAGCGTAGGGGACAGGAACTACGAGCAGTACTTC
>.|TRBJ2-1|TRBD1|TRBV6-5
CASSYRTGGNEQFF
TGTGCCAGCAGCTACCGTACAGGGGGCAATGAGCAGTTCTTC
>few|TRBJ1-1|.|TRBV9
CASSGKTGVNTEAFF
TGTGCCAGCAGCGGAAAAACAGGTGTGAACACTGAAGCTTTCTTT
>.|TRBJ1-1|TRBD1|TRBV11-1
CASSVQGIEAFF
TGTGCCAGCAGCGTACAGGGGATTGAAGCTTTCTTT
>once|TRBJ2-1|.|TRBV9
CASSYPGDGGSYNEQFF
TGTGCCAGCAGCTATCCGGGGGACGGGGGCTCCTACAATGAGCAGTTCTTC
>.|TRBJ2-1|TRBD2|TRBV19
CASSTFLAGGVNEQFF
TGTGCCAGTAGTACTTTTCTAGCGGGAGGAGTGAATGAGCAGTTCTTC
>.|TRBJ2-7|TRBD1|TRBV2
CASSEDRGNEQYF
TGTGCCAGCAGTGAAGACAGGGGGAACGAGCAGTACTTC
>.|TRBJ1-2|.|TRBV28
CASSPGQWNYGYTF
TGTGCCAGCAGTCCTGGACAGTGGAACTATGGCTACACCTTC
>.|TRBJ2-2|.|TRBV7-2
CASTPGAGELFF
TGTGCCAGCACCCCCGGGGCCGGGGAGCTGTTTTTT
>.|TRBJ2-7|TRBD1|TRBV7-2
CASSLDRGLYEQYF
TGTGCCAGCAGCTTGGACAGGGGGCTCTACGAGCAGTACTTC